The 27 T cell receptor beta chains presented below share a single source sample, sequenced in a study of T cell clonality in common variable immunodeficiency. Data came from immunoSEQ multiplex PCR; TCRdb stores just in-frame clones and leaves some out. Sampling found about 52,000 clones, none seen once. Material: peripheral blood mononuclear cells. The receptors derive from a person aged 18-70 years in good health.

This clone was found many times. The covered CDR3 bases are TGTGCCAGCAGCTTGGCCAGGGGAAGTGGC. This gives the protein CASSLARGSG. From start to end, the CDR3 is CASSLARGSGYTF. J is TRBJ1-2 and V is TRBV5-5, with TRBD1 as a possible D gene (6 bases). The read comes to an end 3 residues before the CDR3 does, leaving the germline J gene to fill in the end. Germline assignment: CDR1 SGHKS and CDR2 YYEKEE (reference sequence). V was clipped by 0 bases and J by 7 bases, with 10 bases between them. The CDR3 covers 13 residues.

This clone was detected ten times or more. An end of the junction differs from the germline gene, which may be a read error. The read is 3 residues too short to cover the CDR3 end, so that end is filled in from the germline J gene. The chain joins TRBV4-2 to TRBJ2-2; 10 nucleotides align to TRBD2. Germline CDR1 LGHNA, CDR2 YNFKEQ. The CDR3 sequence is 15 residues long. The CDR3: CASSPSGGDTGELFF. The CDR3 bases that were read are TGCGCCAGCAGCCCTAGCGGGGGAGACACCGGGGAG.

Of note for this clone: Given a much more abundant clone one base away, this may be a read error. The sequence runs out 3 residues before the end of the CDR3; the remainder is reconstructed from the germline J gene. The V gene is TRBV20-1, the J gene TRBJ1-4; 9 bases are a match to TRBD1. The CDR3 is 18 residues long. Per the germline V gene, CDR1 is DFQATT and CDR2 is SNEGSKA (reference sequence). Incomplete CDR3 DNA: TGCAGTGCTAGACCCCGGGACAGGGTTGGAGCTGGGGCCAACGTA. Encoded protein: CSARPRDRVGAGANV. The full CDR3 protein is CSARPRDRVGAGANVLFF.

The table lists this clone with many counts. The read terminates 3 residues before the CDR3 end, so the remaining end is supplied by the germline J gene. The chain links TRBV6-2 or TRBV6-3 to TRBJ2-7; D is ambiguous. Germline V lookup: CDR1 MNHEY, CDR2 SVGEGT. CDR3 length equals 11 residues. The V end lost 4 bases, the J end lost 6 bases, and 7 bases lay between the germline ends. Partial CDR3 DNA: TGTGCCAGCAGTTTCCTCGGCGAG. Amino acid sequence: CASSFLGE. The whole CDR3 protein is CASSFLGEQYF.

This clone was recorded many times. The read ends 3 residues early relative to the CDR3; the germline J gene fills the gap. The chain couples TRBV20-1 to TRBJ2-1; D unclear. V lost 0 bases to trimming and J lost 9 bases, with 9 bases between them. The germline CDR1 and CDR2 sequences are DFQATT and SNEGSKA (reference sequence). CDR3 length: 12 amino acids. The CDR3 sequence: CSAREGPTEQFF. CDR3 DNA, as far as it was read: TGCAGTGCTAGAGAAGGGCCTACTGAG.

In its sample, this clone ranks as medium-sized. The CDR3 end falls 3 residues outside the read, so it is completed with the germline J gene. J is TRBJ1-1 and V is TRBV6-2 or TRBV6-3; 7 nucleotides align to TRBD1. Germline V gene lookup returns CDR1 MNHEY and CDR2 SVGEGT. With V trimmed by 5 bases and J by 2 bases, 11 bases remained unmatched. There are 16 residues in the CDR3. Partial CDR3 DNA: TGTGCCAGCAGTACTCCCAGGGGACAGCCAAACACTGAA. Translation: CASSTPRGQPNTE. The entire CDR3 is CASSTPRGQPNTEAFF.

This clone was seen ten or more times. At one of its ends the junction is not consistent with the germline gene, which may arise from a read error. The read falls 3 residues short of the CDR3 end, and the missing part is taken from the germline J gene. J is TRBJ2-2 and V is TRBV5-5, with D perhaps TRBD2 (6 bases). Germline V gives CDR1 SGHKS, CDR2 YYEKEE (reference sequence). This CDR3 contains 14 residues. The CDR3 sequence is CASSFGGSTGKLFF. CDR3 DNA, as far as it was read: TGTGCCAGCAGCTTTGGGGGGAGCACCGGGAAG.

This clone was observed many times. The CDR3 end is not reached by the read, which stops 3 residues before it; the germline J gene fills it in. The rearrangement joins TRBV30 to TRBJ2-2, with D unclear. Germline CDR1 is GTSNPN and CDR2 is SVGIG (reference sequence). The length of the CDR3 is 16 residues. The covered CDR3 bases are TGTGCCTGGAGTGAGGTTTTTTCGTTCCGAGGTGAAAAG. Its protein product is CAWSEVFSFRGEK. The entire CDR3 protein reads CAWSEVFSFRGEKLFF.

This clone appeared many times. The read is 3 residues too short to cover the CDR3 end, so that end is filled in from the germline J gene. The rearrangement joins TRBV6-2 or TRBV6-3 to TRBJ2-7; 14 nucleotides agree with TRBD2. The CDR3 runs to 16 residues. Germline V CDR1 and CDR2: MNHEY, SVGEGT. Trimming cost V 2 bases and J 6 bases; bases outside gene matches: 6. The CDR3: CASSYPGLAGAFEQYF. The DNA read from the CDR3 is TGTGCCAGCAGTTACCCGGGACTAGCGGGAGCTTTCGAG.

This clone occurred many times. The observed sequence ends 3 residues before the CDR3 terminus, with the missing tail filled in from the germline J gene. J is TRBJ1-6 and V is TRBV23-1; no firm D call. TRBV23-1 falls under the ORF class, with uncertain function. The CDR3 has 15 residues. Trimming pared 4 bases from V and 4 bases from J, leaving 11 bases between. CDR3 sequence: CASSPRQRYNSPLHF. Incomplete CDR3 DNA: TGCGCCAGCAGTCCGAGGCAGAGGTATAATTCACCC.

This clone was picked up many times. The read gets to within 3 residues of the CDR3 end, and the germline J gene fills in the rest. The rearrangement joins TRBV7-2 to TRBJ2-5; TRBD2 aligns across 10 bases. Germline V CDR1 and CDR2: SGHTA, FQGNSA. The CDR3 sequence is 14 residues long. The V segment lost 6 bases and the J segment 5 bases; nucleotides outside the gene matches: 6. CDR3 bases read: TGTGCCAGCAGTAGCGGGAGGAGGCTCGAGACC. This translates into CASSSGRRLET. The CDR3 as a whole reads CASSSGRRLETQYF.

The table lists this clone with many counts. The CDR3 extends 3 residues past the end of the read, so its final part is completed from the germline J gene. The chain uses TRBV5-6 and TRBJ2-7; 8 bases are shared with TRBD1. The germline V gene has CDR1 SGHDT and CDR2 YYEEEE. The CDR3 length is 12 residues. The ends lost 3 bases at V and 5 bases at J; junction bases unmatched: 1. The DNA read from the CDR3 is TGTGCCAGCAGCTCGACAGGGGACGAG. Protein product: CASSSTGDE. The whole CDR3 is CASSSTGDEQYF.

Many counts were recorded for this clone. CDR3 sequence reads: CSAKRTSSGEQYF. The CDR3 DNA, read in part, is TGCAGTGCTAAGAGGACTAGCTCAGGCGAG. The chain uses TRBV20-1 and TRBJ2-7; 8 bases fit TRBD2. The read ends 3 residues early relative to the CDR3; the germline J gene fills the gap. The V gene's germline CDR1 is DFQATT and CDR2 SNEGSKA (reference sequence). V lost 4 bases, J lost 6 bases, and 8 bases stayed unmatched. The CDR3 is made up of 13 amino acids.

This clone was seen ten or more times. The CDR3 loop is CASSFFSSTDTQYF. Incomplete CDR3 DNA: TGCGCCAGCAGCTTTTTTTCAAGCACAGATACG. The rearrangement links TRBV5-1 to TRBJ2-3; the D is unclear. The read finishes 3 residues shy of the CDR3 end, and the germline J gene is used to complete it. The V gene lost 2 bases and the J gene lost 0 bases, with 7 bases spanning the gap. The CDR3 is 14 amino acids. Germline-derived CDR1 and CDR2 are SGHRS and YFSETQ. Together with reference TRBV5-1 and TRBJ2-3, the CDR3 gives the full variable domain: KAGVTQTPRYLIKTRGQQVTLSCSPISGHRSVSWYQQTPGQGLQFLFEYFSETQRNKGNFPGRFSGRQFSNSRSEMNVSTLELGDSALYLCASSFFSSTDTQYFGPGTRLTVL.

Many counts were recorded for this clone. Read sequence stops 3 residues before the CDR3 end, and the germline J gene provides the missing end. This rearrangement joins TRBV20-1 to TRBJ2-3; D may be TRBD2 (6 bases). Deletions cut 4 bases from V and 4 bases from J, with 15 bases between. This CDR3 contains 14 residues. Germline CDR1 is DFQATT and CDR2 is SNEGSKA (reference sequence). Partial CDR3 DNA: TGCAGTGCTATTGGGGGGAGCGGAGCAGATACG. The encoded protein is CSAIGGSGADT. The full CDR3 protein reads CSAIGGSGADTQYF.

This clone appeared many times. The read halts 3 residues ahead of the CDR3 end, with the missing end drawn from the germline J gene. This chain links TRBV5-6 with TRBJ1-1; no firm D call. The V end was cut by 3 bases, the J end by 0 bases, with 9 bases between. The CDR3 sequence is 14 residues long. CDR1 is SGHDT, CDR2 YYEEEE, per germline. The sequenced CDR3 bases are TGTGCCAGCAGCTCTCTGCAGTTGAACACTGAA. Translation: CASSSLQLNTE. The whole CDR3 reads CASSSLQLNTEAFF.

Ten or more counts support this clone. The DNA read from the CDR3 is TGTGCCAGCAGTGAAGCAGGGAACACTGAA. Its protein is CASSEAGNTE. In full, the CDR3 is CASSEAGNTEAFF. The rearrangement uses TRBV6-4 and TRBJ1-1; D unresolved. The observed sequence ends 3 residues before the CDR3 terminus, with the missing tail filled in from the germline J gene. The CDR3 loop spans 13 amino acids. The V gene lost 3 bases and the J gene lost 1 base, with 6 bases spanning the gap. Germline CDR1 is MRHNA and CDR2 is SNTAGT.

This clone has at least ten counts. The missing CDR3 end, 3 residues past where the read stops, is filled in from the germline J gene. This rearrangement joins TRBV19 to TRBJ2-7, with 9 positions matching TRBD1. CDR1 and CDR2 (germline): LNHDA, SQIVND (reference sequence). This CDR3 is 14 amino acids long. V was pared by 4 bases and J by 3 bases, with 4 bases of the junction left unmatched. The covered CDR3 bases are TGTGCCAGTAGTAATCAGGACAGGGGCTACGAG. Its translation: CASSNQDRGYE. The CDR3 as a whole reads CASSNQDRGYEQYF.

This clone occurred many times. From the germline J gene comes the end of the CDR3, since the read stops 3 residues before it. The chain uses TRBV19 and TRBJ2-1; 8 bases match TRBD1. CDR1 LNHDA and CDR2 SQIVND come from the germline V gene (reference sequence). There are 15 residues in the CDR3. Trimming removed 7 bases from V and 5 bases from J; junction bases left unmatched: 10. The CDR3 sequence: CASTQYGQGHNEQFF. The CDR3 bases that were read are TGTGCCAGTACACAATATGGACAGGGCCACAATGAG.

In its sample, this clone was seen a few times. The read gets to within 3 residues of the CDR3 end, and the germline J gene fills in the rest. This chain uses TRBV5-1 with TRBJ2-3, with TRBD2 matching over 7 bases. The germline V gene has CDR1 SGHRS and CDR2 YFSETQ. The CDR3 has 14 amino acids. This CDR3 reads CASATGGEWETQYF. The CDR3 DNA, read in part, is TGCGCCAGCGCGACGGGGGGAGAGTGGGAGACG.

This clone showed up many times. Coverage ceases 3 residues before the CDR3 finishes, and the germline J gene fills in the end. The chain is built from TRBV19 and TRBJ1-5; no clear D. The germline V and J ends were trimmed by 1 base and 4 bases, with 11 bases remaining between them. This CDR3 is built from 15 residues. CDR1 is LNHDA, CDR2 SQIVND, per germline (reference sequence). The chain's CDR3 is CASSIATYLNQPQHF. Partial CDR3 DNA: TGTGCCAGTAGTATAGCCACTTACTTGAATCAGCCC.

This clone appeared many times. With the read ending 3 residues before the CDR3 end, the germline J gene is used to fill in that end. This chain links TRBV5-1 with TRBJ1-5; tentative D call: TRBD1 (6 bases). This CDR3 spans 15 amino acids. CDR1 and CDR2 (germline): SGHRS, YFSETQ. V was trimmed by 4 bases and J by 7 bases, leaving 18 bases between them. The DNA read from the CDR3 is TGCGCCAGCAGCCCTAACAGGGTCCTTTTACAGCCC. It yields the protein CASSPNRVLLQP. The full CDR3 sequence reads CASSPNRVLLQPQHF.

This clone was counted at least ten times. The read terminates 3 residues ahead of where the CDR3 ends, so the germline J gene completes it. The V and J genes are TRBV20-1 and TRBJ1-5; 8 bases are shared with TRBD1. Germline lookup yields CDR1 DFQATT and CDR2 SNEGSKA (reference sequence). V shed 0 bases, J shed 6 bases, and the junction held 4 bases outside the gene matches. CDR3 length: 14 residues. CDR3 bases read: TGCAGTGCTAGAGAGGACAGGGACTCTCAGCCC. The encoded protein is CSAREDRDSQP. In full, the CDR3 is CSAREDRDSQPQHF.

Notes on this clone: The read terminates 3 residues ahead of where the CDR3 ends, so the germline J gene completes it. The genes are TRBV19 and TRBJ2-2; a possible D gene is TRBD1 (6 bases). Germline V gives CDR1 LNHDA, CDR2 SQIVND (reference sequence). The CDR3 loop spans 18 amino acids. CDR3 bases read: TGTGCCAGTAGTATAGATGGCAGGGGACGCTCTGGGGCCAACGTG. Translation: CASSIDGRGRSGANV. The complete CDR3 reads CASSIDGRGRSGANVLFF.

Ten or more counts support this clone. The read finishes 3 residues shy of the CDR3 end, and the germline J gene is used to complete it. The gene calls are TRBV10-3 and TRBJ1-5, with 9 positions matching TRBD1. Unmatched junction bases numbered 6, after V lost 1 base and J lost 2 bases. This CDR3 is 17 amino acids long. CDR1 ENHRY and CDR2 SYGVKD come from the germline V gene. CDR3 region: CAISEFPDRGGNQPQHF. The covered CDR3 bases are TGTGCCATCAGTGAGTTCCCGGACAGGGGTGGCAATCAGCCC.

Ten or more counts support this clone. Read sequence stops 3 residues before the CDR3 end, and the germline J gene provides the missing end. This chain links TRBV7-2 with TRBJ2-7, with 8 positions matching TRBD2. The CDR3 contains 14 residues. After removal of 7 bases from V and 3 bases from J, the junction contained 8 bases not matched to a gene. Per the germline V gene, CDR1 is SGHTA and CDR2 is FQGNSA. This chain's CDR3 is CASILSGSSYEQYF. CDR3 DNA (partial): TGTGCCAGCATCCTCAGCGGGAGCAGCTACGAG.

The part of the CDR3 DNA that was read is TGTGCCAGCAGTGCCCCAAGCGGGGGGCAGACCTACGAG. Protein: CASSAPSGGQTYE. The whole CDR3 region reads CASSAPSGGQTYEQYF. J is TRBJ2-7 and V is TRBV2, with TRBD2 identical over 9 bases. The DNA ends 3 residues before the CDR3 does, and the rest of the CDR3 is filled in from the germline J gene. In germline, CDR1 is SNHLY, CDR2 FYNNEI. The CDR3 covers 16 residues. With 4 bases clipped from V and 2 bases from J, the junction kept 9 bases outside the gene matches.